This TCR beta chain appears in the sequencing data of a study of tumor-infiltrating lymphocytes in primary liver carcinoma. Study in general: Lesions, classed as T1-T3 N0M0, spanned roughly 4 to 10 cm across.

Between the trimmed V and J ends, which lost 4 bases and 0 bases, there was a span of 22 bases. Germline V CDR1 and CDR2: SGHAT, FQNNGV. This CDR3 has 19 amino acids. Using a constant-region primer together with ProtoScript II reverse transcriptase, TCR beta cDNA was made from approximately 0.55 ug of total RNA. Libraries of TCR beta came from three nested multiplex PCR rounds with slightly modified ARM-PCR. Both of the initial two PCR rounds ran for approximately 11 cycles and employed TRBV1-TRBV30 forward primers alongside a C-beta reverse primer. TCRdb redid the calling of the multiplex PCR reads with MiXCR, one entry per CDR3 protein. The sample lists roughly 91,000 distinct CDR3 sequences, more than 65% occurring once. Comment on this clonotype: What it recognizes is unknown.

The study's findings and limits: Significantly larger top-250-clone fractions were found in tumors than in blood (p = 0.039).

Unsorted bulk tissue (roughly 20-31 mg) underwent RNA and DNA co-extraction. The sample was liver tumor tissue from sampling region 5. Regarding subset: tumor region T5, tumor centre. The source of this sequence is a woman aged 55-70 years with primary liver carcinoma and hepatitis B virus infection. The chain links TRBV11-2 to TRBJ2-1, with D possibly being TRBD2 (6 bases). CDR3 coding DNA: TGTGCCAGCAGCTGGACTTGCGGGGCCGACTCAAGCTCCTACAATGAGCAGTTCTTC. This codes for CASSWTCGADSSSYNEQFF.